Detailed here is one T cell receptor (beta chain). No antigen is known for it. Deletions cut 6 bases from V and 0 bases from J, with 10 bases between. Germline V gene sequence: CDR1 SNHLY, CDR2 FYNNEI. CDR3 length: 14 residues. These data originate in a study of persistence of HIV-infected CD4 T cells. Sequencing used immunoSEQ version 4 in survey mode. Using immunoSEQ multiplex PCR, the repertoire was profiled, and TCRdb retains in-frame clones only, with some absent. The sample shows about 28,000 clones, around 80% of them seen only once. The stimulus was lysate of CMV-infected fibroblasts, roughly 9.2 ug/mL. CD40L-negative CD69-negative CD45RO-high memory CD4+ T cells were sorted as populations depleted of antigen-responding cells.

The sequencing here drew on CD4+ T cells sorted from PBMCs after approximately 19-hour stimulation, taken from a patient who received antiretroviral therapy. The sequence derives from an adult man with HIV who was CMV-seropositive. The chain links TRBV2 to TRBJ2-3; D may correspond to TRBD1 or TRBD2 (6 bases each). CDR3 in amino acids: CASSAGTSTDTQYF. The CDR3 DNA is TGTGCCAGCAGCGCGGGGACAAGCACAGATACGCAGTATTTT.